This entry concerns a single T cell receptor (beta chain). Survey level was the resolution at which the v3.0 immunoSEQ assay ran. Each sample had sequencing targeting roughly 35,000-50,000 T-cell genomes. Generated by immunoSEQ multiplex PCR, the TCRdb table keeps only in-frame clones and is missing some. There are 20,000 to 30,000 clones in the sample; around 83% occur only once, and around 22% lies in the top ten. The V and J ends lost 4 bases and 1 base respectively, with 14 bases between them. This CDR3 is 15 amino acids long. Per germline, CDR1 MNHEY and CDR2 SVGAGI. Every participant gave one or more pre-ART and two or more post-ART PBMC samples. Every HIV-positive participant received treatment in the United States. This specimen comes from a study of long-term antiretroviral therapy in people with HIV.

This sequence originates from a man aged 50 to 59 with HIV. Sequencing was performed on unsorted PBMCs, taken 0.4 years after starting antiretroviral therapy. The chain combines TRBV6-5 with TRBJ2-7, with D possibly matching TRBD2 (7 bases). The CDR3 is CASSSGGHLSYEQYF. CDR3 coding DNA: TGTGCCAGCAGTTCCGGGGGGCACCTGTCCTACGAGCAGTACTTC.